The present entry profiles one T cell receptor beta chain with its context. Its target antigen remains unknown. No base quality values were provided; no much bigger clone lies one nucleotide off. Trimming removed 3 bases from V and 7 bases from J, leaving 8 bases between the germline ends. The germline V gene (reference sequence) supplies CDR1 LNHDA and CDR2 SQIVND. The cysteine opens and the phenylalanine closes a CDR3 of 12 amino acids. Here the CDR3 DNA is all that survives: 36 bases in frame from base 1. Flow cytometry had shown CD8+CD57+ cell expansion in the patients selected for sequencing. Severe acquired aplastic anemia was diagnosed in all patients according to International Study of Aplastic Anemia and Agranulocytosis and Camitta criteria. Patients had received no therapy at the time of blood sampling. TCR repertoires of sorted CD4+ and CD8+ blood T cells from severe aplastic anemia patients and healthy subjects were deep-sequenced in the study. Patients were enrolled in the USA under clinicaltrials.gov protocols 00001620, 01623167, 00001397, 00071045, 00081523 and 00961064. Ficoll-Paque density gradient centrifugation was used to isolate peripheral blood mononuclear cells. Before DNA extraction, CD4+ and CD8+ T cells were sorted by FACS or by magnetic beads.

The data were obtained in a study of CD8+CD57+ T cells in acquired aplastic anemia (dated by TCRdb to about 2018). With respect to the entire study: A mean of approximately 3 ug of DNA, ranging from roughly 0.19 to 27.4 ug, was extracted from sorted CD4+ and CD8+ cells. A CD8+CD57+ expansion meant a frequency higher than the mean frequency seen in healthy subjects. The paper's findings and limits, for the study overall: Roughly 29 CD8+ CDR3 sequences were shared between patients and controls but appeared highly expressed in patients and within their immunodominant clones. CD8+ Simpson's diversity did not differ significantly between patients and healthy controls (P=0.060).

TCR beta VDJ combination and CDR3 sequence profiling used genomic DNA as the template. An Illumina HiSeq 2000 was the platform used for TCR repertoire sequencing. Per the authors' processing: Repertoires were assessed using TRBV/TRBJ rearrangement plots, CDR3 size and DJ length profiles, and Simpson's diversity index. The most abundant DNA sequence in the deep sequencing data was defined as the immunodominant clone. CDR3 amino acid sequences were screened for sharing across subjects and were compared with published repertoires and the VDJdb database. In TCRdb, the public reads were trimmed at Q25 with fastp and aligned with MiXCR, with productive beta chains retained. For every CDR3 protein sequence, its rows merge into one entry that carries the most common genes and DNA. In this record, the V and J calls reflect TCRdb's handling and not the investigators' own analysis. This sample gives 150,000 to 200,000 distinct CDR3 sequences in total; roughly 43% of them show up just once. The biggest ten clones account for 1.1% of the sample.

The sequenced sample consisted of sorted CD4+, CD8+, or CD8+CD57+ T cells (not recorded which) from PBMCs. This clonotype originated in a human donor with aplastic anemia. This chain joins TRBV19 to TRBJ2-3; matching of 5 bases hints at TRBD2 as the D gene. The DNA sequence is given as TGTGCCAGTAGTATTGGACTCAATACGCAGTATTTT. Its protein reads: CASSIGLNTQYF.